This paragraph reports one T cell receptor beta chain. Its target is not known. The data derive from a study of shared clonotypes between healthy human individuals. Between the trimmed V and J ends, which lost 0 bases and 9 bases, there was a span of 10 bases. Germline values: CDR1 SGHNT, CDR2 YYREEE (reference sequence). This CDR3 is 14 amino acids long. Study-wide results and limits: Rarefaction demonstrated incomplete sorted-subset sequencing despite large depth. Non-shared clonotypes were found to have lower generation probabilities than the clonotypes that were shared by all four of the sorted-subset donors. Generally, naive subsets (rather than memory subsets) showed larger estimated richness.

Only in-frame clones appear in the TCRdb table, and some are missing; sequencing was by immunoSEQ multiplex PCR. The table records some 2,400,000 clones, around 95% of them present only once. CD45RA-negative memory and CD45RA+ naive subsets were split from the CD4+ cells. The chain carries TRBV5-4 and TRBJ1-6, with D possibly TRBD1 on 5 matching bases. This sequence originates from a man aged 18 to 30 in good health. The sequencing input was naive CD4+ T cells sorted from blood. The subset denotes: CD45RA+ positively selected. CDR3 in DNA: TGTGCCAGCAGCTTGGAGGGTGGGGGTTCACCCCTCCACTTT. The encoded protein is CASSLEGGGSPLHF.